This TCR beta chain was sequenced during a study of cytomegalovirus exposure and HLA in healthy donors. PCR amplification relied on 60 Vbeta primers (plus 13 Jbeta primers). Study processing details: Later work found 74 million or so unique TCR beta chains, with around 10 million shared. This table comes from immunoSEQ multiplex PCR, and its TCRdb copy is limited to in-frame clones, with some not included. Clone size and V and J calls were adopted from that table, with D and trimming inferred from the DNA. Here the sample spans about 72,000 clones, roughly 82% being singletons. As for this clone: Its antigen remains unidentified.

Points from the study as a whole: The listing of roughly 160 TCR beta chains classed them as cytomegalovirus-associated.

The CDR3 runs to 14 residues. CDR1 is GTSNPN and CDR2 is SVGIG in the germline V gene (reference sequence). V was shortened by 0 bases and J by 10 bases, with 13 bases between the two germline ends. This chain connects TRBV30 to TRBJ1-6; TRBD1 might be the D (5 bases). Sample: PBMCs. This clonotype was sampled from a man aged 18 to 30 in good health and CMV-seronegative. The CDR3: CAWSVGGRVSPLHF. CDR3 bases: TGTGCCTGGAGTGTAGGCGGCAGGGTCTCACCCCTCCACTTT.